This T cell receptor (beta chain) was profiled in a study of blood T cell repertoires in COVID-19. Whole-study context: Specimens from acute and convalescent COVID-19 originated in the United States, Italy and Spain.

This CDR3 has 15 amino acids. CDR1 and CDR2 (germline): MGHRA, YSYEKL. V lost 3 bases to trimming and J lost 1 base, with 12 bases between them. Repertoires were generated with immunoSEQ multiplex PCR, while TCRdb's copy carries only in-frame clones and drops some. The sample contains 150,000 or so clones, 60% to 80% of which appear only once. The rearrangement uses TRBV4-1 and TRBJ1-1, with TRBD1 as a possible D gene (6 bases). The sequence derives from a woman aged 70-85 years with acute or convalescent COVID-19. Source material: peripheral blood. CDR3 protein: CASSQAGTKNTEAFF. The CDR3 nucleotides are TGCGCCAGCAGCCAGGCCGGGACAAAGAACACTGAAGCTTTCTTT.